The clone carrying this T cell receptor (beta chain) was seen only once. The entry originates in a study of cytomegalovirus exposure and HLA in healthy donors. The PCR ran on 60 Vbeta and 13 Jbeta primers. Sequencing used immunoSEQ multiplex PCR; TCRdb keeps in-frame clones, though not all of them. The sample consists of fewer than 200,000 clones, about 80% of them appearing once. Trimming pared 2 bases from V and 8 bases from J, leaving 19 bases between. The CDR3 is 16 residues long. Germline V gives CDR1 SGHRS, CDR2 YFSETQ. The chain employs TRBV5-1 and TRBJ2-2, with TRBD1 as a possible D gene (5 bases). The source material was PBMCs. The clonotype originates from a woman aged 50 to 60 in good health and CMV-seronegative. This CDR3 reads CASSLRGRVAPGELFF. Here the CDR3 DNA reads TGCGCCAGCAGCTTAAGGGGTAGGGTGGCACCAGGGGAGCTGTTTTTT.